The sequence of this T cell receptor beta chain was determined in a study of identical twins. Via MiXCR, TCRdb re-called the 5' RACE reads, giving one row per CDR3 protein. The sample consists of about 430,000 distinct CDR3 sequences, roughly 18% of them appearing once. As to this clonotype: Its antigen is unknown.

The CDR3 is 18 amino acids. Trimming cost V 0 bases and J 0 bases, with 15 bases left between them. The V gene's germline CDR1 is LGHNA and CDR2 YNFKEQ. The study's findings and limits: Cord blood's abundant beta clonotypes had fewer insertions, unlike memory repertoires. Models underestimated out-of-frame TCR alpha sharing in monozygotic twins.

The V and J genes are TRBV4-2 and TRBJ2-4; D remains unclear. This receptor was taken from a man aged 50-60 years in good health. What was sequenced was naive T cells sorted from blood. CDR3 region: CASSQELDIRLAKNIQYF. In DNA form, the CDR3 reads TGTGCCAGCAGCCAAGAGTTAGACATACGGCTAGCCAAAAACATTCAGTACTTC.